This T cell receptor beta chain was profiled in a study of T cell responses to AZD1222 COVID-19 vaccine. About the research overall: Doses given second, at about 4 or about 12 weeks, were pooled. Overall study findings and caveats: There were mostly white British donors and more females than males, and clonal diversity was possibly underestimated. The CD4 TCRs associated with vaccination extended across spike and predominated at 160-218 and 743-854. Once two AZD1222 doses were given, Spike-specific TCR breadth and depth went up.

TCRdb's copy holds only in-frame clones and misses some; the assay was immunoSEQ multiplex PCR. Of 75,000 to 95,000 clones listed, more than 70% were seen once; the top ten hold approximately 10%. About this clone itself: Its target is not known.

The sequencing used peripheral blood, collected on day 0 of AZD1222 vaccination. The sequence came from an adult in good health.

CDR3 sequence reads: CASSLRRGAVSDTQYF. CDR3 bases: TGTGCCAGCAGCTTAAGGAGGGGGGCCGTATCAGATACGCAGTATTTT. The rearrangement uses TRBV5-4 and TRBJ2-3; D assignment may be TRBD1 or TRBD2 (6 bases each). Germline CDR1 SGHNT, CDR2 YYREEE (reference sequence). The ends were cut back, 2 bases at V and 4 bases at J, with 17 bases in the middle. This CDR3 is built from 16 residues.